One sample yielded the 16 T cell receptor beta chains listed below, sequenced in a study of T cell repertoires in cytomegalovirus infection. TCRdb re-called the reads with MiXCR, one entry per CDR3 protein. Of some 230,000 distinct CDR3 sequences in the sample, over 20% were seen once. Sequencing was done on a sample of CD8+ T cells from PBMCs. The origin of the receptors is a human donor in good health (CMV status not recorded). Some clones in this sample may be carry-over from other donors' samples.

The chain couples TRBV29-1 to TRBJ2-7; 7 positions match TRBD2. Per the germline V gene, CDR1 is SQVTM and CDR2 is ANQGSEA. V lost 2 bases and J lost 3; bases outside the gene matches: 7. This CDR3 spans 14 amino acids. The CDR3 sequence: CSVETSAGDYEQYF. CDR3 DNA sequence: TGCAGCGTTGAAACTAGCGCCGGGGACTACGAGCAGTACTTC.

There are a few counts of this clonotype. The chain combines TRBV7-6 with TRBJ2-1; weak D call: TRBD2 (7 bases). There are 17 residues in the CDR3. V gave up 4 bases and J gave up 0 bases, with 16 bases separating them. Germline-derived CDR1 and CDR2 are SGHVS and FNYEAQ. The DNA for the CDR3 is TGTGCCAGCAGCTCCCCGGCGGGGGCGAGCTCCTACAATGAGCAGTTCTTC. This gives the protein CASSSPAGASSYNEQFF.

This clonotype was seen only a few times. This sequence joins TRBV10-3 and TRBJ2-1; TRBD1 matches 7 bases. Germline values: CDR1 ENHRY, CDR2 SYGVKD. After removal of 2 bases from V and 0 bases from J, the junction contained 7 bases not matched to a gene. The CDR3 extends over 17 amino acids. DNA of the CDR3: TGTGCCATCAGTGAGCCTAACAGGGGCCCCTCCTACAATGAGCAGTTCTTC. Its translation: CAISEPNRGPSYNEQFF.

This chain uses TRBV20-1 with TRBJ2-7; D uncertain. This CDR3 has 15 residues. V was clipped by 6 bases and J by 1 base, with 19 bases between them. CDR1 DFQATT and CDR2 SNEGSKA come from the germline V gene (reference sequence). CDR3 coding DNA: TGCAGTGCCCCGAAAGAGAAGGTAGAGTCCTACGAGCAGTACTTC. It codes for CSAPKEKVESYEQYF.

This chain uses TRBV19 with TRBJ2-1; D gene unclear. The germline V gene encodes CDR1 LNHDA and CDR2 SQIVND (reference sequence). This CDR3 contains 14 residues. The germline V and J ends were trimmed by 1 base and 6 bases, with 10 bases remaining between them. CDR3 sequence reads: CASSIVSSGNEQFF. As DNA, the CDR3 is TGTGCCAGTAGTATAGTTTCCTCGGGCAATGAGCAGTTCTTC.

V usage is TRBV2 and J usage is TRBJ2-7; 12 bases fit TRBD2. V trimming: 1 base; J trimming: 4 bases; junction bases outside the gene matches: 5. Germline assignment: CDR1 SNHLY and CDR2 FYNNEI. This CDR3 has 16 amino acids. CDR3 nucleotide sequence: TGTGCCAGCAGTGAAGGGAGGGGACTAGCGGGTTACGAGCAGTACTTC. This codes for CASSEGRGLAGYEQYF.

V gene TRBV19 combines with J gene TRBJ1-1; the D is unclear. V lost 10 bases and J 0 bases, leaving 15 bases between the germline ends. The germline gives CDR1 LNHDA, CDR2 SQIVND (reference sequence). The CDR3 is 14 residues long. The DNA for the CDR3 is TGTGCCACCATGGGGATAGGGATGAACACTGAAGCTTTCTTT. This translates into CATMGIGMNTEAFF.

The sample holds many counts of this clonotype. CDR3 nucleotides: TGTGCCAGCAGCTTAGGGCGAGGGGCCAGCGGAAAACACAATGAGCAGTTCTTC. This encodes CASSLGRGASGKHNEQFF. V and J are TRBV7-6 and TRBJ2-1; the D call may be TRBD1 or TRBD2 (5 bases each). Germline values: CDR1 SGHVS, CDR2 FNYEAQ. The CDR3 spans 18 residues. The ends were cut back, 1 base at V and 5 bases at J, with 21 bases in the middle.

This chain joins TRBV7-6 and TRBJ2-7; 11 nucleotides line up with TRBD1. This CDR3 spans 16 amino acids. After removal of 5 bases from V and 2 bases from J, the junction contained 8 bases not matched to a gene. Germline lookup yields CDR1 SGHVS and CDR2 FNYEAQ. The CDR3 bases are TGTGCCAGCAGCCCATTCCCGGGACAGGGGGCCTACGAGCAGTACTTC. Protein: CASSPFPGQGAYEQYF.

The V gene is TRBV29-1, the J gene TRBJ2-7; D not resolved. The CDR3 loop spans 12 amino acids. Trimming shortened V by 2 bases and J by 2 bases, and 7 bases separated the two germline ends. Per germline, CDR1 SQVTM and CDR2 ANQGSEA. CDR3 region: CSVEMGPYEQYF. DNA of the CDR3: TGCAGCGTTGAAATGGGTCCCTACGAGCAGTACTTC.

J is TRBJ1-1 and V is TRBV6-5; the match to TRBD1 covers 8 bases. The CDR3 spans 13 residues. V was pared by 2 bases and J by 7 bases, with 3 bases of the junction left unmatched. Looked up from germline, CDR1 is MNHEY and CDR2 is SVGAGI. CDR3 region: CASSYAGGGEAFF. The CDR3 nucleotides read TGTGCCAGCAGTTACGCAGGGGGCGGTGAAGCTTTCTTT.

This rearrangement joins TRBV29-1 to TRBJ2-3, with 7 nucleotides matching TRBD1. Per the germline V gene, CDR1 is SQVTM and CDR2 is ANQGSEA. The CDR3 runs 14 residues. V lost 7 bases and J lost 5; bases outside the gene matches: 12. The CDR3 DNA is TGCAGCGGGGATAACAGGGGCTCCCTAGATACGCAGTATTTT. Its translation is CSGDNRGSLDTQYF.

The sample holds a few counts of this clonotype. CDR3 bases: TGTGCCACCGCCGACGGTAAGGACTACGAGCAGTACTTC. Amino acids: CATADGKDYEQYF. This rearrangement joins TRBV15 to TRBJ2-7; no firm D call. This CDR3 has 13 residues. V gave up 8 bases and J gave up 3 bases, with 14 bases separating them. Germline lookup yields CDR1 LNHNV and CDR2 YYDKDF (reference sequence).

The J gene is TRBJ2-6, the V gene TRBV11-2, with D tentatively TRBD1 or TRBD2 (6 bases each). The CDR3 loop spans 17 amino acids. Trimming removed 5 bases from V and 1 base from J, with 15 bases in between. Germline loops: CDR1 SGHAT, CDR2 FQNNGV. CDR3: CASSPGGRTSGANVLTF. The CDR3 bases are TGTGCCAGCAGCCCCGGGGGCCGTACTTCTGGGGCCAACGTCCTGACTTTC. Full variable domain (outside the CDR3, taken from reference TRBV11-2 and TRBJ2-6): EAGVAQSPRYKIIEKRQSVAFWCNPISGHATLYWYQQILGQGPKLLIQFQNNGVVDDSQLPKDRFSAERLKGVDSTLKIQPAKLEDSAVYLCASSPGGRTSGANVLTFGAGSRLTVL.

V and J are TRBV2 and TRBJ1-3; D unclear. Trimming removed 8 bases from V and 6 bases from J, with 8 bases in between. The CDR3 extends over 11 amino acids. Germline CDR1 and CDR2: SNHLY and FYNNEI. This CDR3 reads CASLTENTIYF. The CDR3 DNA sequence: TGTGCCAGCCTTACAGAAAACACCATATATTTT.

The CDR3 region is CASSQGTGWYEQYF. CDR3 coding DNA: TGTGCCAGCAGCCAAGGAACGGGATGGTACGAGCAGTACTTC. The V and J genes are TRBV14 and TRBJ2-7; D may be TRBD2 (5 bases). Germline assignment: CDR1 SGHDN and CDR2 FVKESK. V dropped 1 base and J dropped 4 bases, with 11 bases sitting between them. CDR3 length equals 14 residues.